This T cell receptor (beta chain) was recorded in a study of blood T cells in healthy people across ages. As for the study in general: Researchers report that template switching captured about one barcoded beta molecule per two T cells. Study results and limitations: Getting older went along with TCR beta diversity per million T cells dropping roughly linearly. Any conclusive comparison of naive versus antigen-experienced cells was prevented by using unsorted PBMCs.

Notes on this clonotype: Its specificity is unknown.

The CDR3 sequence is 13 residues long. Trimming pared 5 bases from V and 4 bases from J, leaving 11 bases between. A second roughly 7 to 12 cycle PCR used barcoded and J-beta primers. A tag from a template-switch adaptor with 12 random nucleotides marked each cDNA molecule. Each CDR3 protein gets one entry after TCRdb re-called the 5' RACE reads with MiXCR. The sample lists 910,000 or so distinct CDR3 sequences, approximately 50% occurring once. The specimen was blood. The sequence was collected from a woman aged 60-75 years in good health. V is TRBV12-3 or TRBV12-4 and J is TRBJ1-2; D unclear. The CDR3: CASSPLGLYGYTF. DNA for the CDR3: TGTGCCAGCAGTCCGTTGGGTCTCTATGGCTACACCTTC.